This TCR beta chain was found in a study of STAT5B mutations in CD4+ large granular lymphocyte leukemia (dated by TCRdb to 2021 to 2024). General notes on the study: Among the healthy controls, the CDR3 'QG' motif was associated with a particular HLA allele. TCRbeta repertoires of CD4+ T-cell large granular lymphocyte leukemia patients were compared with those of healthy blood donors. Flow cytometry performed on FACSCanto II or FACSVerse showed that the purified fractions had more than 95% purity among lymphocytes.

Germline trimming: 3 bases from V, 4 bases from J; junction bases outside gene matches: 11. CDR1 and CDR2 (SGHAT, FQDESV) derive from the germline V gene (reference sequence). The CDR3 holds 18 amino acids from the cysteine to the phenylalanine. Just CDR3 DNA is preserved here, 54 bases in frame from base 1. In regard to this clone: Its antigen is not yet known. No much larger clone is present one base from it, and per-base qualities are unavailable.

The healthy controls were 40 or so blood donors, and the buffy coats of these donors were supplied by the Finnish Red Cross blood service. All TCR-sequenced material derived from peripheral blood: patient blood samples and healthy donor buffy coats. Ficoll-Hypaque gradient centrifugation was used to isolate peripheral blood mononuclear cells. For the healthy controls, CD4+ cells were obtained from buffy coats by magnetic purification. The Gentra Puregene Cell and Tissue kit was used for genomic DNA extraction, and quantification was performed on a Qubit 2.0 fluorometer. General findings and caveats noted by the study authors: Main leukemic clonotypes were private to each patient, although less than 30% of the main leukemic clonotypes were found at low frequency in the non-leukemic repertoires of other patients. Greater clonality appeared to be present in CD4-sorted patient repertoires than in healthy CD4+ repertoires, and the difference was retained after the putative leukemic clones were removed. The data were not HLA-matched, and the relatively small sample size could explain the higher clonality seen in CD4+ compared with CD8+ T-LGLL. Enrichment of TRBV06-family usage was observed among the top patient clones (8/27) relative to healthy controls (2/35).

The immunoSEQ assay at survey resolution was applied to genomic DNA for sequencing of TCRbeta rearrangements. Per the original workflow: A lowest detectable productive clonotype frequency of 2.59 x 10-5 was observed in the TCR sequencing data. Analyses included only productive TCRbeta rearrangements, meaning complete and in-frame sequences. Simpson clonality, calculated in the immunoSEQ Analyzer version 3.0, was used as the measure of sample clonality. Based on frequency, clones were grouped as very rare, small, medium, large (1-20%) or hyperexpanded (>20%). Generation probabilities were estimated with OLGA 1.2.3, V-gene circos plots were generated with VDJtools, specificities were searched for in VDJdb, and CDR3 motifs were identified with GLIPH. TCRdb limited this immuneACCESS table to in-frame rearrangements with V and J called. A share of clones is missing; checked studies link under half to unresolved V genes, and the rest is unexplained. That table is the source of V, J and clone size, and D and trimming were worked out from the DNA. This sample holds some 30,000 clones; 65% to 80% were observed only once. The ten most abundant clones make up 0.9% to 1.2% of the sample.

The chain uses TRBV11-1 and TRBJ2-3; 12 middle bases align to TRBD2. Sequencing was carried out using CD4+ T cells from blood buffy coats. The TCR originated in a human donor in good health. At the DNA level, the sequence is TGTGCCAGCAGCTTCTTACCTAGCGGGGGGGCTGGGGCAGATACGCAGTATTTT. Its protein reads: CASSFLPSGGAGADTQYF.